This T cell receptor beta chain was sequenced during a study of PD-1 and CTLA-4 blockade in melanoma. The V end was cut by 0 bases, the J end by 6 bases, with 11 bases between. CDR1 and CDR2 from the germline V gene are LGHNA and YNFKEQ. This CDR3 spans 15 amino acids. Clones were read by immunoSEQ multiplex PCR, and TCRdb kept only the in-frame ones, dropping some. This repertoire shows 20,000 to 25,000 clones, more than 70% found once; its top ten account for less than 9.5%. The source material was CD8+ T cells from peripheral blood, sampled before anti-PD-1 treatment. This receptor was taken from a human donor with melanoma. This chain uses TRBV4-2 with TRBJ2-2; D possibly corresponds to TRBD2 (5 bases). CDR3 sequence: CASSQEASSAGELFF. The CDR3 bases are TGTGCCAGCAGCCAAGAGGCTAGCTCGGCCGGGGAGCTGTTTTTT.